The clone carrying this T cell receptor beta chain occurred once. Antigen unknown. Investigators reverse transcribed all isolated RNA, so they sequenced expressed TCRB transcripts. The read count averaged roughly 3.5 million across naive, central memory and regulatory T cell samples. Produced via immunoSEQ multiplex PCR; TCRdb's table is partial and in-frame only. The sample lists under 200,000 clones, about 9.3% occurring once. The entry originates in a study of beta chain features in type 1 diabetes. Study-level results: In patients and controls equally, PCR might favor templates that are shorter. TCRB CDR3s from Type 1 diabetes patients were moderately but significantly shorter in all four CD4+ subsets. Patients' naive, central memory and Treg TCRB repertoires seemed closer to one another than those of healthy donors. A definitive answer on HLA type influencing TCRB rearrangement was not reached here.

V was shortened by 5 bases and J by 5 bases, with 10 bases between the two germline ends. This CDR3 has 13 residues. Looked up from germline, CDR1 is SGHRS and CDR2 is YFSETQ. The sequenced material came from central memory CD4+ T cells from blood. The chain is built from TRBV5-1 and TRBJ1-4, with D perhaps TRBD1 (6 bases). The clonotype originates from a young man with type 1 diabetes. CDR3 amino acids: CASRGQGNEKLFF. The CDR3 coding sequence is TGCGCCAGCAGAGGCCAGGGGAATGAAAAACTGTTTTTT.